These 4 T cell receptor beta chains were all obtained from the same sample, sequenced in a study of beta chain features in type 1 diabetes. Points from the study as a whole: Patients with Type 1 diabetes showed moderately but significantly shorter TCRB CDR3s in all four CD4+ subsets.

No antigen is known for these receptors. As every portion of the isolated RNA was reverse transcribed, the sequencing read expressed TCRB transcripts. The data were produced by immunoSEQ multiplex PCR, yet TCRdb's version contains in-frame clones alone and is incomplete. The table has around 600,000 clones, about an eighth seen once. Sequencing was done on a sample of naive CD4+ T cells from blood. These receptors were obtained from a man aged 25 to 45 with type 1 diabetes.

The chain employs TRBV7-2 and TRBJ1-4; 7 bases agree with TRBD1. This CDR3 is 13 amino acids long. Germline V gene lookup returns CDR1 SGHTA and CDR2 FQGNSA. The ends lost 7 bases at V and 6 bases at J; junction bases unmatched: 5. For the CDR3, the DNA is TGTGCCAGCAAGACAGGGTGGCATGAAAAACTGTTTTTT. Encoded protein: CASKTGWHEKLFF.

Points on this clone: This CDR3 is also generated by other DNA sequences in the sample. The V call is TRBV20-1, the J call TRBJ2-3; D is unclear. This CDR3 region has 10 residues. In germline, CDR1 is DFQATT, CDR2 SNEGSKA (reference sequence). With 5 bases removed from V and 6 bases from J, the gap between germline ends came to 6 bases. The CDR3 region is CSASSDTQYF. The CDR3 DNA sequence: TGCAGTGCTTCCTCCGATACGCAGTATTTT.

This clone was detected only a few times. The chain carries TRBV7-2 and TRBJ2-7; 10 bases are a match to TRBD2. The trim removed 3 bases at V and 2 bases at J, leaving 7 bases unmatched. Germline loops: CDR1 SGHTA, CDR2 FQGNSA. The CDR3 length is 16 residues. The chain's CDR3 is CASSLVSSGGAYEQYF. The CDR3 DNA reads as TGTGCCAGCAGCTTGGTCTCCAGCGGGGGGGCCTACGAGCAGTACTTC.

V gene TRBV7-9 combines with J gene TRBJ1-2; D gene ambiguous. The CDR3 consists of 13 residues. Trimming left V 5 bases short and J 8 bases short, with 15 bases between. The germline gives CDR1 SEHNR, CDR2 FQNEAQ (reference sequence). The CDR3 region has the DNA TGTGCCAGCAGCCATGCCCATAAAATGGGCTACACCTTC. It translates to CASSHAHKMGYTF. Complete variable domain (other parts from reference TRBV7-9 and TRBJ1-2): DTGVSQNPRHKITKRGQNVTFRCDPISEHNRLYWYRQTLGQGPEFLTYFQNEAQLEKSRLLSDRFSAERPKGSFSTLEIQRTEQGDSAMYLCASSHAHKMGYTFGSGTRLTVV.